These 31 T cell receptor beta chains were sequenced from one sample in a study of Ad26.COV2.S vaccination and SARS-CoV-2 variants. Using immunoSEQ multiplex PCR, the repertoire was profiled, and TCRdb retains in-frame clones only, with some absent. The profile covers roughly 700,000 clones, with 89% appearing a single time and about 1.5% taken by the ten largest. The treatment was: over 15 received Ad26.COV2.S at low or high dose, single or two shots; 5 received placebo; per-sample allocation not given. Samples were taken on day 63 after the first vaccine or placebo injection. The source was peripheral blood, collected in a trial of Ad26.COV2.S vaccine versus placebo. The receptors come from a person between 18 and 65 years old who received the Ad26.COV2.S COVID-19 vaccine or a placebo.

The genes are TRBV7-2 and TRBJ2-3; TRBD2 aligns across 13 bases. The CDR3 runs to 16 residues. The V gene end was trimmed by 9 bases and the J gene end by 1 base; junction bases not matched to a gene: 7. Per the germline V gene, CDR1 is SGHTA and CDR2 is FQGNSA. The chain's CDR3 is CASRTSGSVGTDTQYF. The CDR3 DNA follows: TGTGCCAGTAGGACTAGCGGGAGTGTCGGCACAGATACGCAGTATTTT.

This clone was observed once. The chain uses TRBV6-5 and TRBJ2-1; D is possibly TRBD1 (5 bases). The CDR3 covers 14 residues. The germline V gene encodes CDR1 MNHEY and CDR2 SVGAGI. Between the trimmed V and J ends, which lost 0 bases and 5 bases, there was a span of 8 bases. Written as DNA, the CDR3 is TGTGCCAGCAGTTACTCAGGGGTCAACAATGAGCAGTTCTTC. Protein sequence: CASSYSGVNNEQFF.

This chain links TRBV3-1 (or the pseudogene TRBV3-2) with TRBJ1-2; D is unclear. This CDR3 comprises 17 residues. The V gene's germline CDR1 is LGHDT and CDR2 YNNKEL (reference sequence). The V gene lost 3 bases and the J gene lost 4 bases, with 21 bases spanning the gap. The CDR3 coding sequence is TGTGCCAGCAGCCACCCTCGAGGCCAGTCCACTGTCTATGGCTACACCTTC. The encoded protein is CASSHPRGQSTVYGYTF.

The rearrangement links TRBV20-1 to TRBJ2-1, with D possibly being TRBD2 (5 bases). V lost 6 bases and J lost 7, with 10 bases in between. Germline assignment: CDR1 DFQATT and CDR2 SNEGSKA (reference sequence). The CDR3 has 11 amino acids. The CDR3 sequence is CSALRRNEQFF. The CDR3 coding sequence is TGCAGTGCCCTGCGGAGGAATGAGCAGTTCTTC.

J is TRBJ1-4 and V is TRBV7-9; no clear D gene. CDR1 is SEHNR, CDR2 FQNEAQ, per germline (reference sequence). The CDR3 length is 15 residues. V was pared by 0 bases and J by 12 bases, with 17 bases between. This chain's CDR3 is CASSLASRGNGELFF. The CDR3 region has the DNA TGTGCCAGCAGCTTAGCGTCGCGGGGAAACGGTGAACTGTTTTTT.

The rearrangement joins TRBV10-3 to TRBJ2-3; 7 positions agree with TRBD2. Unmatched junction bases numbered 10, after V lost 3 bases and J lost 1 base. Per germline, CDR1 ENHRY and CDR2 SYGVKD. This CDR3 has 17 residues. CDR3 nucleotides: TGTGCCATCAGTGATCCAGTAGCGGGCTTTGGCACAGATACGCAGTATTTT. Protein product: CAISDPVAGFGTDTQYF.

This chain links TRBV6-5 with TRBJ1-6; unclear D gene. This CDR3 has 16 amino acids. Germline CDR1 MNHEY, CDR2 SVGAGI. Trimming shortened V by 2 bases and J by 13 bases, and 21 bases separated the two germline ends. CDR3 region: CASSYASRTAGEPLHF. The CDR3 bases are TGTGCCAGCAGTTACGCCTCCCGGACCGCTGGAGAGCCCCTCCACTTT.

This clone was detected only once. The chain links TRBV2 to TRBJ2-2, with 7 bases aligning to TRBD1. J was trimmed by 0 bases and V by 6 bases; bases with no gene match: 4. The CDR3 sequence is 15 residues long. Looked up from germline, CDR1 is SNHLY and CDR2 is FYNNEI. The CDR3 sequence is CASSEGQPNTGELFF. DNA for the CDR3: TGTGCCAGCAGCGAGGGACAGCCGAACACCGGGGAGCTGTTTTTT. Full variable domain (remainder filled in from reference TRBV2 and TRBJ2-2): EPEVTQTPSHQVTQMGQEVILRCVPISNHLYFYWYRQILGQKVEFLVSFYNNEISEKSEIFDDQFSVERPDGSNFTLKIRSTKLEDSAMYFCASSEGQPNTGELFFGEGSRLTVL.

Details on this clone: Within the sample, other DNA sequences also encode this same CDR3. This chain connects TRBV15 to TRBJ2-1; D uncertain. V gave up 5 bases and J gave up 4 bases, with 6 bases separating them. From germline, CDR1 is LNHNV and CDR2 YYDKDF (reference sequence). This CDR3 is 12 amino acids long. The CDR3: CATSGGYNEQFF. The CDR3 nucleotides read TGTGCCACCAGCGGTGGGTACAATGAGCAGTTCTTC.

The rearrangement links TRBV11-2 to TRBJ1-1, with D perhaps TRBD1 (5 bases). The V end was cut by 3 bases, the J end by 7 bases, with 12 bases between. CDR1 and CDR2 (germline): SGHAT, FQNNGV. The CDR3 is made up of 13 amino acids. CDR3 protein: CASSFSRDGEAFF. The CDR3, as DNA: TGTGCCAGCAGCTTTTCCAGGGATGGTGAAGCTTTCTTT.

The chain has TRBV30 and TRBJ2-3, with D perhaps given as TRBD1 or TRBD2 (7 bases each). CDR1 GTSNPN and CDR2 SVGIG come from the germline V gene (reference sequence). Trimming removed 2 bases at V and 0 bases at J, with 24 bases between. This CDR3 contains 19 residues. The CDR3 sequence: CAWSRLRTRTGYSTDTQYF. The CDR3 coding sequence is TGTGCCTGGAGTCGCCTCCGGACTAGGACAGGATATAGCACAGATACGCAGTATTTT.

The genes are TRBV7-8 and TRBJ2-7; TRBD2 matches at 13 bases. There are 14 residues in the CDR3. Trimming removed 5 bases from V and 7 bases from J; junction bases left unmatched: 5. Per the germline V gene, CDR1 is SGHVS and CDR2 is FQNEAQ. In nucleotides, the CDR3 is TGTGCCAGCAGCCGGAGGACTAGCGGGGGAGAGCAGTACTTC. Residues: CASSRRTSGGEQYF.

This clone was seen only a few times. Other DNA sequences from this sample encode an identical CDR3 as well. The CDR3 region is CASSLRTGEGNYGYTF. CDR3 DNA: TGCGCCAGCAGCCTCCGGACAGGAGAGGGGAACTATGGCTACACCTTC. The chain couples TRBV4-3 to TRBJ1-2, with 7 bases that match TRBD1. The CDR3 runs 16 residues. CDR1 and CDR2 (germline): LGHNA, YSLEER. Trimming at V came to 4 bases and at J to 2 bases, leaving 10 bases not matched to a gene.

The chain recombines TRBV11-2 with TRBJ2-7, with 7 bases identical to TRBD2. V gave up 3 bases and J gave up 2 bases; unmatched junction bases: 7. This CDR3 contains 15 residues. Germline values: CDR1 SGHAT, CDR2 FQNNGV. CDR3 coding DNA: TGTGCCAGCAGCTTTACGGGGGAGGGGACCTACGAGCAGTACTTC. Protein product: CASSFTGEGTYEQYF.

This clone was seen a single time. The chain recombines TRBV20-1 with TRBJ1-1; 9 bases match TRBD1. The CDR3 contains 13 residues. V lost 3 bases to trimming and J lost 5 bases; unmatched junction nucleotides: 4. The germline CDR1 and CDR2 sequences are DFQATT and SNEGSKA (reference sequence). The DNA of the CDR3 is TGCAGTGCTAGTCGGACAGGGGAGACTGAAGCTTTCTTT. Amino acids: CSASRTGETEAFF.

This clone was picked up one time. This chain links TRBV5-1 with TRBJ1-1; D unresolved. V gave up 4 bases and J gave up 4 bases, with 14 bases separating them. This CDR3 has 14 residues. CDR1 SGHRS and CDR2 YFSETQ come from the germline V gene. The CDR3 DNA sequence: TGCGCCAGCAGCGCGAATCCTGGCAGCACTGAAGCTTTCTTT. This translates into CASSANPGSTEAFF.

On this clone: The same CDR3 also results from other DNA sequences found in this sample. J is TRBJ1-1 and V is TRBV18; tentative D call: TRBD1 (6 bases). The germline V gene has CDR1 KGHSH and CDR2 LQKENI. The CDR3 runs to 12 residues. The V and J ends lost 3 bases and 10 bases respectively, with 12 bases between them. CDR3 sequence: CASSPPQGRAFF. The CDR3 DNA sequence: TGTGCCAGCTCACCCCCGCAGGGGAGAGCTTTCTTT.

This clone was observed once. The chain has TRBV5-1 and TRBJ1-2; D gene unclear. Trimming cost V 5 bases and J 0 bases, with 5 bases left between them. Germline-derived CDR1 and CDR2 are SGHRS and YFSETQ. The CDR3 covers 12 residues. CDR3 DNA sequence: TGCGCCAGCAGTAGGACTAACTATGGCTACACCTTC. Translating gives CASSRTNYGYTF.

J is TRBJ2-7 and V is TRBV7-2; possibly TRBD2 for D (5 bases). Trimming pared 5 bases from V and 1 base from J, leaving 9 bases between. CDR3 length: 13 residues. Germline V gives CDR1 SGHTA, CDR2 FQGNSA. CDR3 nucleotides: TGTGCCAGCAGCCCCAGCGGATCCTACGAGCAGTACTTC. Translated: CASSPSGSYEQYF.

The V call is TRBV18, the J call TRBJ1-4, with TRBD1 identical over 9 bases. The CDR3 has 15 amino acids. V dropped 0 bases and J dropped 4; count of bases not matched to a gene: 0. CDR1 and CDR2 from the germline V gene are KGHSH and LQKENI. The CDR3 coding sequence is TGTGCCAGCTCACCACCGGGACAGGGTAATGAAAAACTGTTTTTT. Protein product: CASSPPGQGNEKLFF.

The chain joins TRBV6-6 to TRBJ1-1; D is possibly TRBD1 (6 bases). CDR3 length equals 14 residues. The V end was cut by 0 bases, the J end by 4 bases, with 9 bases between. Germline CDR1 MNHNY, CDR2 SVGAGI (reference sequence). The CDR3 is CASSYSGTSTEAFF. CDR3 in DNA: TGTGCCAGCAGTTACTCCGGGACATCCACTGAAGCTTTCTTT.

V gene TRBV7-3 combines with J gene TRBJ1-1; D call uncertain. Trimming left V 2 bases short and J 2 bases short, with 18 bases between. Germline values: CDR1 SGHTA, CDR2 FQGTGA. The CDR3 totals 17 residues. The CDR3 reads CASSLSEMKDLNTEAFF. CDR3 in DNA: TGTGCCAGCAGCTTATCAGAGATGAAAGACCTCAACACTGAAGCTTTCTTT.

This clone occurred once. The chain has TRBV18 and TRBJ2-2; tentatively, D is TRBD2 (5 bases). Deletions cut 5 bases from V and 4 bases from J, with 11 bases between. The CDR3 has 14 residues. Germline V lookup: CDR1 KGHSH, CDR2 LQKENI. CDR3 in DNA: TGTGCCAGCTCAGAAGGCGCGGGCACCGGGGAGCTGTTTTTT. Translated, it gives CASSEGAGTGELFF. Full variable domain (remainder filled in from reference TRBV18 and TRBJ2-2): NAGVMQNPRHLVRRRGQEARLRCSPMKGHSHVYWYRQLPEEGLKFMVYLQKENIIDESGMPKERFSAEFPKEGPSILRIQQVVRGDSAAYFCASSEGAGTGELFFGEGSRLTVL.

This chain uses TRBV7-6 with TRBJ2-7; 9 nucleotides match TRBD1. Germline V gene sequence: CDR1 SGHVS, CDR2 FNYEAQ. The J segment lost 3 bases and the V segment lost 7 bases, leaving 16 bases of the junction unmatched. The CDR3 contains 17 residues. CDR3 residues: CASTLRGAGTGSYEQYF. CDR3 bases: TGTGCCAGCACCCTTAGGGGAGCCGGGACAGGGAGCTACGAGCAGTACTTC.

The chain links TRBV30 to TRBJ1-1; D not certain. Trimming took off 2 bases at V and 0 bases at J, with 7 bases between the two ends. The CDR3 length is 13 residues. Germline values: CDR1 GTSNPN, CDR2 SVGIG (reference sequence). As DNA, the CDR3 is TGTGCCTGGAGTAATTTCCTGAACACTGAAGCTTTCTTT. Translated: CAWSNFLNTEAFF.

In this sample, this clone turned up a few times. The genes are TRBV19 and TRBJ1-5; possibly TRBD1 for D (6 bases). Germline lookup yields CDR1 LNHDA and CDR2 SQIVND (reference sequence). V was shortened by 7 bases and J by 7 bases, with 20 bases between the two germline ends. This CDR3 contains 15 residues. The CDR3 protein is CASTPSRGQGQPQHF. CDR3 coding DNA: TGTGCCAGTACCCCCAGCAGGGGTCAGGGGCAGCCCCAGCATTTT.

V and J are TRBV18 and TRBJ1-1, with TRBD1 identical over 9 bases. Trimming at V came to 1 base and at J to 3 bases, leaving 3 bases not matched to a gene. This CDR3 is built from 15 residues. The germline CDR1 and CDR2 sequences are KGHSH and LQKENI. The CDR3 DNA sequence: TGTGCCAGCTCACCACAGACAGGGGGGGACACTGAAGCTTTCTTT. Translation gives CASSPQTGGDTEAFF.

V is TRBV7-9 and J is TRBJ2-7, with a weak D call TRBD2 (5 bases). With 5 bases removed from V and 1 base from J, the gap between germline ends came to 12 bases. The CDR3 has 14 residues. The germline CDR1 and CDR2 sequences are SEHNR and FQNEAQ (reference sequence). This chain's CDR3 is CASSDLSGSYEQYF. In nucleotides, the CDR3 is TGTGCCAGCAGCGACCTTTCGGGGTCCTACGAGCAGTACTTC.

The chain uses TRBV19 and TRBJ1-1; D might be TRBD1 (6 bases). The V gene lost 5 bases and the J gene lost 11 bases, with 15 bases spanning the gap. Germline CDR1 is LNHDA and CDR2 is SQIVND (reference sequence). This CDR3 spans 12 amino acids. The CDR3 protein is CASSPNRAGAFF. In DNA, the CDR3 is TGTGCCAGTAGTCCAAACAGGGCTGGGGCTTTCTTT.

The rearrangement uses TRBV19 and TRBJ1-3; possible D gene TRBD1, 5 bases. The CDR3 length is 15 residues. V lost 9 bases, J lost 4 bases, and 19 bases lay in between. Germline loops: CDR1 LNHDA, CDR2 SQIVND (reference sequence). The CDR3 region has the DNA TGTGCCAGCCAGCCCTTTACAGGTTCAGGAAACACCATATATTTT. Its protein is CASQPFTGSGNTIYF.

The CDR3 loop reads CASAAGYEQYF. The CDR3 DNA reads as TGTGCCAGCGCTGCGGGTTACGAGCAGTACTTC. This rearrangement joins TRBV2 to TRBJ2-7; weak D call: TRBD2 (5 bases). CDR1 and CDR2 (germline): SNHLY, FYNNEI. V was trimmed by 8 bases and J by 4 bases, leaving 9 bases between them. The CDR3 extends over 11 amino acids.